Following are 11 T cell receptor beta chains from one sample sequenced in a study of long-term antiretroviral therapy in people with HIV. Version v3.0 of the immunoSEQ assay was performed at survey level. This table comes from immunoSEQ multiplex PCR, and its TCRdb copy is limited to in-frame clones, with some not included. The sample includes tens of thousands of clones, roughly 87% of them seen just once. Material: unsorted PBMCs, obtained 0.6 years after starting antiretroviral therapy. These receptors all stem from a man between 18 and 35 years old with HIV.

The chain has TRBV28 and TRBJ2-7; D possibly matches TRBD1 or TRBD2 (5 bases each). Trimming cost V 4 bases and J 1 base, with 17 bases left between them. The CDR3 extends over 16 amino acids. The germline gives CDR1 MDHEN, CDR2 SYDVKM. CDR3 nucleotides: TGTGCCAGCAGTTCACACGGGACGCCTCTTTCCTACGAGCAGTACTTC. Its translation is CASSSHGTPLSYEQYF.

The chain links TRBV5-8 to TRBJ1-2, with TRBD1 matching over 7 bases. V lost 2 bases to trimming and J lost 3 bases; unmatched junction nucleotides: 7. Per germline, CDR1 SGHTS and CDR2 YDEGEE. CDR3 size: 15 residues. The CDR3 bases are TGTGCCAGCAGCTTCTACCGGGACAGAGACTATGGCTACACCTTC. Residues: CASSFYRDRDYGYTF. The variable domain in full, completed from reference TRBV5-8 and TRBJ1-2, reads EAGVTQSPTHLIKTRGQQATLRCSPISGHTSVYWYQQALGLGLQFLLWYDEGEERNRGNFPPRFSGRQFPNYSSELNVNALELEDSALYLCASSFYRDRDYGYTFGSGTRLTVV.

This chain uses TRBV7-2 with TRBJ2-7; maybe TRBD2 (6 bases). Looked up from germline, CDR1 is SGHTA and CDR2 is FQGNSA. V was cut by 4 bases and J by 7 bases, with 14 bases left in between. This CDR3 is built from 13 residues. The CDR3 region is CASSSGRAGEQYF. Written as DNA, the CDR3 is TGTGCCAGCAGCTCCGGCAGGGCGGGGGAGCAGTACTTC.

The chain's CDR3 is CASSSRELNTEAFF. The CDR3 DNA sequence: TGTGCCAGCAGCTCGAGGGAATTGAACACTGAAGCTTTCTTT. This chain uses TRBV7-9 with TRBJ1-1; D not certain. Germline-derived CDR1 and CDR2 are SEHNR and FQNEAQ (reference sequence). The CDR3 runs to 14 residues. The V end was cut by 4 bases, the J end by 0 bases, with 9 bases between.

The V call is TRBV5-6, the J call TRBJ1-1; 12 nucleotides agree with TRBD1. The CDR3 length is 18 residues. Germline values: CDR1 SGHDT, CDR2 YYEEEE. V was pared by 0 bases and J by 4 bases, with 10 bases of the junction left unmatched. In nucleotides, the CDR3 is TGTGCCAGCAGCTTGGATGTCCGGGACAGGGGGCCGCGCACTGAAGCTTTCTTT. Its translation is CASSLDVRDRGPRTEAFF. Together with reference TRBV5-6 and TRBJ1-1, the CDR3 gives the full variable domain: DAGVTQSPTHLIKTRGQQVTLRCSPKSGHDTVSWYQQALGQGPQFIFQYYEEEERQRGNFPDRFSGHQFPNYSSELNVNALLLGDSALYLCASSLDVRDRGPRTEAFFGQGTRLTVV.

The rearrangement uses TRBV6-6 and TRBJ2-3; D might be TRBD1 (6 bases). CDR3 length: 15 residues. Germline V gene sequence: CDR1 MNHNY, CDR2 SVGAGI (reference sequence). V dropped 4 bases and J dropped 3 bases, with 14 bases sitting between them. The CDR3 nucleotides read TGTGCCAGCAGTTCCCGACAGGCTCTAACAGATACGCAGTATTTT. Translated: CASSSRQALTDTQYF.

The V call is TRBV7-2, the J call TRBJ2-3; TRBD2 matches 10 bases. Germline CDR1 SGHTA, CDR2 FQGNSA. CDR3 length equals 16 residues. J was trimmed by 1 base and V by 5 bases; bases with no gene match: 6. CDR3 residues: CASSVLGTSGTDTQYF. The CDR3 region has the DNA TGTGCCAGCAGCGTACTCGGGACTAGCGGCACAGATACGCAGTATTTT.

The J gene is TRBJ1-1, the V gene TRBV18; a possible D gene is TRBD1 (6 bases). The germline V gene encodes CDR1 KGHSH and CDR2 LQKENI. This CDR3 contains 14 residues. Trimming left V 6 bases short and J 1 base short, with 12 bases between. The CDR3 spells CASSPLGGNTEAFF. DNA for the CDR3: TGTGCCAGCTCCCCCTTAGGGGGGAACACTGAAGCTTTCTTT.

The chain carries TRBV21-1 and TRBJ2-7; the table gives TRBD1 as D, unverified against the DNA. TRBV21-1 is noted as a pseudogene. CDR3 size: 15 residues. The CDR3 here is CASSKVGRVSYEQYF. DNA for the CDR3: TGTGCCAGCAGCAAAGTCGGCAGGGTGTCCTACGAGCAGTACTTC.

The rearrangement joins TRBV29-1 to TRBJ2-7, with TRBD1 identical over 7 bases. Germline V CDR1 and CDR2: SQVTM, ANQGSEA. The CDR3 is made up of 13 amino acids. Unmatched junction bases numbered 7, after V lost 6 bases and J lost 2 bases. DNA for the CDR3: TGCAGCGTAAATCGGCAGGGGGCCTACGAGCAGTACTTC. Its translation is CSVNRQGAYEQYF.

The V gene is TRBV29-1, the J gene TRBJ1-1, with D perhaps TRBD1 (5 bases). Per the germline V gene, CDR1 is SQVTM and CDR2 is ANQGSEA. CDR3 length: 13 amino acids. V gave up 3 bases and J gave up 5 bases, with 13 bases separating them. In DNA, the CDR3 is TGCAGCGTTGAGCACCGGGGGGAAACTGAAGCTTTCTTT. This codes for CSVEHRGETEAFF.